This TCR beta chain was observed in a study of blood T cell repertoires in COVID-19. Study overall: Samples representing acute and convalescent COVID-19 were sourced from the United States, Italy and Spain. In each case, the material was cDNA or gDNA derived from T cells, B-cell-depleted T cells, or PBMCs.

Study processing details: Cell counts per sample came from amplifying reference gene primers. The repertoire was sequenced with immunoSEQ multiplex PCR; TCRdb's copy has only in-frame clones and lacks some. The DNA gave D and trimming, while V, J and clone size come from that table. The sample has 170,000 or so clones, around 84% seen once. This CDR3 comprises 14 residues. From germline, CDR1 is SGHKS and CDR2 YYEKEE (reference sequence). V gave up 4 bases and J gave up 2 bases; unmatched junction bases: 5. The clonotype comes from a man over 45 with active or convalescent COVID-19. Specimen: peripheral blood. V usage is TRBV5-5 and J usage is TRBJ1-2, with 7 bases identical to TRBD1. As DNA, the CDR3 is TGTGCCAGCAGCATACCGGGACAGAACTATGGCTACACCTTC. This encodes CASSIPGQNYGYTF.